This TCR beta chain was profiled in a study of OX40 agonist ivuxolimab in advanced cancers. Overall study: Therapy given before enrollment (anti-PD-1, anti-PD-L1 or anti-CTLA-4) was allowed, and roughly 42% had some. Three patients responded partially, comprising one with hepatocellular carcinoma and two with cutaneous melanoma.

Collection of blood occurred at baseline, at cycle 4 day 1, and at cycle 7 day 1. V dropped 0 bases and J dropped 5 bases, with 15 bases sitting between them. This CDR3 is 16 amino acids long. Germline V gene data show CDR1 as SGHRS and CDR2 as YFSETQ. Clones were read by immunoSEQ multiplex PCR, and TCRdb kept only the in-frame ones, dropping some. Among 70,000 or so clones listed, roughly nine tenths were seen once. The TCR originated in an adult with an advanced solid tumor such as melanoma, head and neck, liver or kidney cancer. The material was CD4+ or CD8+ T cells sorted from blood, obtained in a trial of the OX40 agonist ivuxolimab. The chain couples TRBV5-1 to TRBJ1-5, with a tentative D call TRBD1 (6 bases). The CDR3, as DNA: TGCGCCAGCAGCTTGGGCCGCAGGGGCGTTGATCAGCCCCAGCATTTT. It yields the protein CASSLGRRGVDQPQHF.